This T cell receptor beta chain was obtained from a study of early T cells in non-severe SARS-CoV-2 infection. At the level of the study: Whole-blood bulk RNA, unsorted, was sequenced, and chains were unpaired. Study-level results: In VDJdb matching, anti-spike CD8 responses were favored while private and CD4 specificities went missing.

Researchers tagged individual cDNA molecules with unique molecular identifiers. TCRdb processed the 5' RACE reads anew with MiXCR; each CDR3 protein has one entry. In the table there are under 85,000 distinct CDR3 sequences, roughly 8.7% of which are singletons. The CDR3 covers 11 residues. Per the germline V gene, CDR1 is MNHEY and CDR2 is SVGAGI. Trimming pared 5 bases from V and 4 bases from J, leaving 6 bases between. In its sample, this clonotype was seen many times. The antigen is undetermined. The material sequenced was whole blood. The chain employs TRBV6-5 and TRBJ2-7; D remains ambiguous. The sequence was collected from an adult who was a healthcare worker with PCR-confirmed SARS-CoV-2 infection or an uninfected control (not recorded which). The CDR3 coding sequence is TGTGCCAGCAGTGGCCTATACGAGCAGTACTTC. Translation: CASSGLYEQYF.